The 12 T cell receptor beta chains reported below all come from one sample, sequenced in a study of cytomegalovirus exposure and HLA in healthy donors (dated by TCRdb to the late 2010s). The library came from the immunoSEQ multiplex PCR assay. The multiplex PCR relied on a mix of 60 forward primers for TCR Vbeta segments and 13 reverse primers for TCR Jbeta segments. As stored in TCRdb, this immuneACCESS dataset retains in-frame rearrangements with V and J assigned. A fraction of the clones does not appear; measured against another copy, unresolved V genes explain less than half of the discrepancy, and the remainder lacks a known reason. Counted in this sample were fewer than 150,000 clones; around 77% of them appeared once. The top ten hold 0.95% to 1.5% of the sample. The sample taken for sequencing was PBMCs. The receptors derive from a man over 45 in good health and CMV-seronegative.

CDR3: CASRLDREDEQYF. The CDR3 DNA is TGTGCCAGCAGGCTCGACAGGGAAGACGAGCAGTACTTC. V usage is TRBV6-5 and J usage is TRBJ2-5, with 7 positions matching TRBD1. Matching the DNA end better, TRBJ2-7 makes the J call doubtful. CDR3 length: 13 amino acids. Looked up from germline, CDR1 is MNHEY and CDR2 is SVGAGI.

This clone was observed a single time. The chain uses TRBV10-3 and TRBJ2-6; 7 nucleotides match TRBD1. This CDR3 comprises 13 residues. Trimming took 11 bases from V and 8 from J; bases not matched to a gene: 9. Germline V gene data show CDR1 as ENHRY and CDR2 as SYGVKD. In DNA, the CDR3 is TGTGCCCTTCGACAGGGTGAGACCAACGTCCTGACTTTC. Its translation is CALRQGETNVLTF.

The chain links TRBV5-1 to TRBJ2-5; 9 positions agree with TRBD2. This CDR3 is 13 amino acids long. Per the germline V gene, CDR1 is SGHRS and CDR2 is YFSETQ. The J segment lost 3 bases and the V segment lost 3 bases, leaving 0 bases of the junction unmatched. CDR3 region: CASSSSGEETQYF. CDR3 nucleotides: TGCGCCAGCAGCTCTAGCGGGGAAGAGACCCAGTACTTC.

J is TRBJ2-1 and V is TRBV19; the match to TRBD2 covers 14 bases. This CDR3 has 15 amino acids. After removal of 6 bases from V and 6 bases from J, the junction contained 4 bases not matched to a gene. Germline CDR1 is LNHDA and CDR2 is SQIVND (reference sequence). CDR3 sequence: CASSSGLAGGNEQFF. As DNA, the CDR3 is TGTGCCAGTAGCAGCGGACTAGCGGGAGGCAATGAGCAGTTCTTC.

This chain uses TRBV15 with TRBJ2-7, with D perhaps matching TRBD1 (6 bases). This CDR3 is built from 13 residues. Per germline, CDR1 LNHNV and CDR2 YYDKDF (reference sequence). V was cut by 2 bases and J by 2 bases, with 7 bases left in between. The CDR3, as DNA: TGTGCCACCAGCAGACAGGGGACCTACGAGCAGTACTTC. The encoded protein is CATSRQGTYEQYF.

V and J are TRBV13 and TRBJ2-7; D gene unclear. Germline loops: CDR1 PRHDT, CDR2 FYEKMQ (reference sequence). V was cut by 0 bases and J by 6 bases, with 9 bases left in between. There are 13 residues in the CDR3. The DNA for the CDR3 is TGTGCCAGCAGCTTAGGCGGGTCTGGCGAGCAGTACTTC. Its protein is CASSLGGSGEQYF.

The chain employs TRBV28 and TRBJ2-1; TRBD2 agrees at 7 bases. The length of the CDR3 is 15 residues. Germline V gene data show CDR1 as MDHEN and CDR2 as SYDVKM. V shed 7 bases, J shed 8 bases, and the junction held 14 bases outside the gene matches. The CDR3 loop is CASTQLGSAGDEQFF. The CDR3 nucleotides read TGTGCCAGCACCCAGCTCGGGAGCGCGGGGGATGAGCAGTTCTTC.

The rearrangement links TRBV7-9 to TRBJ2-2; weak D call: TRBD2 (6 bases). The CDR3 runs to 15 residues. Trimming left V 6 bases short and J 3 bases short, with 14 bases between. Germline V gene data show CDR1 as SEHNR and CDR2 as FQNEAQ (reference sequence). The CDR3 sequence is CASSLMSGDTGELFF. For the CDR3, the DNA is TGTGCCAGCAGTCTAATGTCGGGGGACACCGGGGAGCTGTTTTTT.

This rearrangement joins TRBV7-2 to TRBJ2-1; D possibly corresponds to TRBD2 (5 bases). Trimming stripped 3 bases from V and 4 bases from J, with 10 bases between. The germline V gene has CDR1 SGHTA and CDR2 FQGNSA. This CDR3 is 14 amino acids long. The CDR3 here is CASSFREGYNEQFF. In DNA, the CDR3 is TGTGCCAGCAGCTTTCGGGAAGGTTACAATGAGCAGTTCTTC.

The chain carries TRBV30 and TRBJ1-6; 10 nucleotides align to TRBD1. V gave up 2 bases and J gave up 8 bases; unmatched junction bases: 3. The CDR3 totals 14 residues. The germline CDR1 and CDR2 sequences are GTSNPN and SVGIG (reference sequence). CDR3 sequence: CAWSRDRGHSPLHF. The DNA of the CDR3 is TGTGCCTGGAGTCGCGACAGGGGGCATTCACCCCTCCACTTT.

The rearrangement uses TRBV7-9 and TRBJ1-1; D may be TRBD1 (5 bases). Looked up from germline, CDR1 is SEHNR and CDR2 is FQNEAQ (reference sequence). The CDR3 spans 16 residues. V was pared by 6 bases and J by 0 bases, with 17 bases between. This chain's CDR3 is CASSSAGRAMNTEAFF. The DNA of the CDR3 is TGTGCCAGCAGTTCCGCGGGGCGGGCGATGAACACTGAAGCTTTCTTT.

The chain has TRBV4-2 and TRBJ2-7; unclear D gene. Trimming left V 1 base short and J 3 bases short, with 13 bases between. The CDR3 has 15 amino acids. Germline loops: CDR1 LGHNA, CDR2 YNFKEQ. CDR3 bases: TGTGCCAGCAGCCAAGCTGTTGCTAGACTCTACGAGCAGTACTTC. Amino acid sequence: CASSQAVARLYEQYF.